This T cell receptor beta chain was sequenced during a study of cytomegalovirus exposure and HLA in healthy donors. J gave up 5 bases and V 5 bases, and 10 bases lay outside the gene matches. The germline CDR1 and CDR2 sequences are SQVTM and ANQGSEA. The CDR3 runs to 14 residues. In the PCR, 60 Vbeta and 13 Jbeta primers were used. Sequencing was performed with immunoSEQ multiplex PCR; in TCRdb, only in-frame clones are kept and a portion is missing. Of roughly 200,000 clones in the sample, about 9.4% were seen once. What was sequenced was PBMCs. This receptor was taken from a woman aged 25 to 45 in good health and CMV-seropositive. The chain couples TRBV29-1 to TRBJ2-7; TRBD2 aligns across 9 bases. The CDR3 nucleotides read TGCAGCGTTTCTTACCTAGCGGGAAGTAACGAGCAGTACTTC. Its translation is CSVSYLAGSNEQYF.